This T cell receptor beta chain stems from a study of regulatory T cells in long-lasting Graves disease. At the level of the study: Antithyroid drug intake by newly diagnosed Graves' patients had lasted under 3 months. Study results and caveats: Having only a small sample size may have limited accuracy.

Arm-PCR of CDR3 regions and iRepertoire HTBI primers were used to build TCR beta libraries. Source study methods: Segment identification across samples yielded 55 to 65 TRBV and more than 11 TRBJ segments. Using its own MiXCR run on the multiplex PCR reads, TCRdb lists one record per CDR3 protein. TCRdb's processing, not the study's, gives the V and J calls here. Of 440,000 or so distinct CDR3 sequences listed, 14% to 15% were seen once; the top ten hold roughly a sixth. Worth noting for this clonotype: No antigen is known for it.

Trimming left V 8 bases short and J 1 base short, with 23 bases between. In germline, CDR1 is SQVTM, CDR2 ANQGSEA. The CDR3 is made up of 16 amino acids. The time point here: newly diagnosed GD, antithyroid drugs for less than 3 months. Scientists built the TCR library using RNA that was extracted from PBMCs. The same sample was also studied in work on T cells in Graves' hyperthyroidism and ophthalmopathy.

The chain combines TRBV29-1 with TRBJ1-1, with unresolved D. The sample was peripheral blood mononuclear cells (PBMCs), taken at new diagnosis, from a patient treated with antithyroid drugs. This sequence originates from a woman younger than 45 with Graves disease. The CDR3, as DNA: TGCAGCACCGACGAGGGTTCAGGATTTCGGAACACTGAAGCTTTCTTT. Translation: CSTDEGSGFRNTEAFF.